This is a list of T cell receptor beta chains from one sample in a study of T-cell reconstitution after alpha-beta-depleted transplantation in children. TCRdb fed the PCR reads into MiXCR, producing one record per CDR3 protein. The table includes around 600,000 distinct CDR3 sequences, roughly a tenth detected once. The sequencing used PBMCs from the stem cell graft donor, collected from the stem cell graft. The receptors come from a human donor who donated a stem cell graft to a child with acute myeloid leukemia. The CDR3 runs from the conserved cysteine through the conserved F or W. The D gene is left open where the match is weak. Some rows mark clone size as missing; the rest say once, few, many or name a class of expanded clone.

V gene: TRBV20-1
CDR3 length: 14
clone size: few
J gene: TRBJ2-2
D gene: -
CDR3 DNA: TGCAGTGCTAGAGATCCGAGGGGGGCCGGGGAGCTGTTTTTT
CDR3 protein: CSARDPRGAGELFF

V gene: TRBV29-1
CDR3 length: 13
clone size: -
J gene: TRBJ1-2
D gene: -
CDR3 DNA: TGCAGCGTTGAAACGCGGGGGTCGGGTGGCTACACCTTC
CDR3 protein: CSVETRGSGGYTF

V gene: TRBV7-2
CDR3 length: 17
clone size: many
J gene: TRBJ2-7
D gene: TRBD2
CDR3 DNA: TGTGCCAGCAGCTTAGGGAGCGGGGGAGCCCAAACCTACGAGCAGTACTTC
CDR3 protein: CASSLGSGGAQTYEQYF

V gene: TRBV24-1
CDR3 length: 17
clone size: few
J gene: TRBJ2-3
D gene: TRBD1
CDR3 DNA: TGTGCCACCAGTGATCCTACCGGGACAGGGATCGATGGTACGCAGTATTTT
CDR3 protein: CATSDPTGTGIDGTQYF

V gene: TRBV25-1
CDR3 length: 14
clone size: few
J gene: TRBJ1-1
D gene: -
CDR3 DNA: TGTGCCAGCAGTGAAGGGGGGGGCCACGGGGAAGCTTTCTTT
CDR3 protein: CASSEGGGHGEAFF

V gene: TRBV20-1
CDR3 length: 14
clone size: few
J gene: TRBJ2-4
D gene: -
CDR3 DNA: TGCAGTGCTAGATTTAGCGGAGACAAAAACATTCAGTACTTC
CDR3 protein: CSARFSGDKNIQYF

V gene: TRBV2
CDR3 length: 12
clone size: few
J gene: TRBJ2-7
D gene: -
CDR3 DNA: TGTGCCAGCTCCCGCGCGGGGGCCGAGCAGTACTTC
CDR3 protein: CASSRAGAEQYF

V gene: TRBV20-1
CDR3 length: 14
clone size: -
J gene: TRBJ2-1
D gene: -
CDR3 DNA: TGCAGTGCTAGAGGGGGTATAGGGAAGGATGAGCAGTTCTTC
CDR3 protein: CSARGGIGKDEQFF

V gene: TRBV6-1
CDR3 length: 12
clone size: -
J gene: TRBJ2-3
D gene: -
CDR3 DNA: TGTGCCACCCAATCAGAATCAGATACGCAGTATTTT
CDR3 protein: CATQSESDTQYF

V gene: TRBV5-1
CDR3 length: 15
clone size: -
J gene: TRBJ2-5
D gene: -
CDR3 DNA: TGCGCCAGCAGCTTGGCCGACCCCTGGAGCGGGACCCAGTACTTC
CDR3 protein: CASSLADPWSGTQYF

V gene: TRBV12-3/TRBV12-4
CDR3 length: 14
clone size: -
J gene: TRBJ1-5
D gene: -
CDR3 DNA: TGTGCCAGCAGTTTTGGGTGGAAAGGACAGCCCCAGCATTTT
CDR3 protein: CASSFGWKGQPQHF

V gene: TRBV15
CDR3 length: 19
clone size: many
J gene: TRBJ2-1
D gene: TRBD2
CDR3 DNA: TGTGCCACCAGCAGAGACAGTCGAAAACTAGCGGGAGGTCACAATGAGCAGTTCTTC
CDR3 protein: CATSRDSRKLAGGHNEQFF

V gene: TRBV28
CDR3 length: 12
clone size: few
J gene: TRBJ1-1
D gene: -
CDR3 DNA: TGTGTCACCGGCCTCTATGGGACTGAAGCTTTCTTT
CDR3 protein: CVTGLYGTEAFF

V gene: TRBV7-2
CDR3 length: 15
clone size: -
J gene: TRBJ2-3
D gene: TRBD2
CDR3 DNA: TGTGCCAGCAGCTTTAGCGGGGGCCCCACAGATACGCAGTATTTT
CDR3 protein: CASSFSGGPTDTQYF

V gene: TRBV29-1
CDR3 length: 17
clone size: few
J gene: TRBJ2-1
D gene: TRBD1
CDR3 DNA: TGCAGCGTGGTTGGACAGGTGCTTCTGGGGGCTAACAATGAGCAGTTCTTC
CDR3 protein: CSVVGQVLLGANNEQFF

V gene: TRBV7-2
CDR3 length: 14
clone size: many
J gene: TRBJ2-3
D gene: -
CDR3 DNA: TGTGCCAGCAGCTTAGTATCCTTCACAGATACGCAGTATTTT
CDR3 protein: CASSLVSFTDTQYF

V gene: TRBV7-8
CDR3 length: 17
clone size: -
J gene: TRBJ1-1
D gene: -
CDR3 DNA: TGTGCCAGCACCGGATGGGGGTGGGGGGCTTTGAACACTGAAGCTTTCTTT
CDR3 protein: CASTGWGWGALNTEAFF

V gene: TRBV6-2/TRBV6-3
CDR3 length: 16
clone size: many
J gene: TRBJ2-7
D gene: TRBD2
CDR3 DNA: TGTGCCAGCAGTGGACTAGCGGATCTCCAGCACTACGAGCAGTACTTC
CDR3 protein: CASSGLADLQHYEQYF

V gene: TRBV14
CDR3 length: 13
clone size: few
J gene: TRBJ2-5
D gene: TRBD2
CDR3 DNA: TGTGCCAGCAGCCGAGGACTAGCGGAGACCCAGTACTTC
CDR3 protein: CASSRGLAETQYF

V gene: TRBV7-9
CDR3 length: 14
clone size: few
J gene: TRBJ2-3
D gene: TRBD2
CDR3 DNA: TGTGCCAGCAGCTTACTAGCGGGAGAGGGTACGCAGTATTTT
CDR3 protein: CASSLLAGEGTQYF

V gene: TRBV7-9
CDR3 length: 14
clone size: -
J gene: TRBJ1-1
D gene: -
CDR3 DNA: TGTGCCAGCAGCTTATACGGGAAGAACACTGAAGCTTTCTTT
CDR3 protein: CASSLYGKNTEAFF

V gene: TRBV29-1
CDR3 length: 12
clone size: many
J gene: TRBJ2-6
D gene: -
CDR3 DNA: TGCAGCGCGTTCTCTGGGGCCAACGTCCTGACTTTC
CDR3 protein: CSAFSGANVLTF

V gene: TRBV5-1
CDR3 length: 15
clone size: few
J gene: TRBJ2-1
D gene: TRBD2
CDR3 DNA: TGCGCCAGCACCGTAAGGGACGCGGGAGGGGGTGAGCAGTTCTTC
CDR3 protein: CASTVRDAGGGEQFF

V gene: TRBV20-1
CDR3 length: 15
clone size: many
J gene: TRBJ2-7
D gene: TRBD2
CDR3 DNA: TGCAGTGCTAGAGATCAGGGGACTAGCGGGTACGAGCAGTACTTC
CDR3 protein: CSARDQGTSGYEQYF

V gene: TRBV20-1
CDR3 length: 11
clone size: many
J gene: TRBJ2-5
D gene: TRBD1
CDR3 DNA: TGCAGTGCTTACAGGGGAGAGACCCAGTACTTC
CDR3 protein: CSAYRGETQYF

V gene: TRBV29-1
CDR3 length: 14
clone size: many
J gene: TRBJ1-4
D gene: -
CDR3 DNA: TGCAGCGGCGCGACAGGATTCCCTAATGAAAAACTGTTTTTT
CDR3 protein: CSGATGFPNEKLFF

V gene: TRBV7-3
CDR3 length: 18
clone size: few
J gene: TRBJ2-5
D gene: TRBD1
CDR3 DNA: TGTGCCAGCAGCCGGAAGTCCCGGGACAGTCCCGGCGGAGAGACCCAGTACTTC
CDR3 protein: CASSRKSRDSPGGETQYF

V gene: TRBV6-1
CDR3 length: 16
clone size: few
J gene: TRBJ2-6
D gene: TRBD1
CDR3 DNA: TGTGCCAGCAGTAGAGACAGGGGGCTAGGGGCCAACGTCCTGACTTTC
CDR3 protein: CASSRDRGLGANVLTF

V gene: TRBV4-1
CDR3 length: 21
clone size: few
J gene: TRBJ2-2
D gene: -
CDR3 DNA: TGCGCCAGCAGCCACCCAGACCCAAAGGACCTGAAGGGCGCGAACACCGGGGAGCTGTTTTTT
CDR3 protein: CASSHPDPKDLKGANTGELFF

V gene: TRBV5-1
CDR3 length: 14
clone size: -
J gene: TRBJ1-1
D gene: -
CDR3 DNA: TGCGCCAGCAGCTTGGTAGTGGGACACACTGAAGCTTTCTTT
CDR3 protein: CASSLVVGHTEAFF

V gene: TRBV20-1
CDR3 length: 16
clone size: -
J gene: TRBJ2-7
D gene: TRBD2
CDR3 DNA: TGCAGTGCTCGCCTCCAGACTAGCGGGTTTACCTACGAGCAGTACTTC
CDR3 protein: CSARLQTSGFTYEQYF

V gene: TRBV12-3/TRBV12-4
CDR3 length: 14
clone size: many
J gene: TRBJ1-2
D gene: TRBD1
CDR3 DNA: TGTGCCAGCAGTCCCGGGGGACAGTATGATGGCTACACCTTC
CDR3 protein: CASSPGGQYDGYTF

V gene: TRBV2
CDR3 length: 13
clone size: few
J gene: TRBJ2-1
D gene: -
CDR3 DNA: TGTGCCAGCAGTACGACTAGAAACAATGAGCAGTTCTTC
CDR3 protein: CASSTTRNNEQFF

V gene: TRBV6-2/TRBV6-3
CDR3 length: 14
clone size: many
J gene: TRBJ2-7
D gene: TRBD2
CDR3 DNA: TGTGCCAGCAGCCCGACTAGCGGGACCTACGAGCAGTACTTC
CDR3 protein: CASSPTSGTYEQYF

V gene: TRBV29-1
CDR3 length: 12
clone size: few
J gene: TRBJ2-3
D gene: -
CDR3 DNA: TGCAGCGTTGAGCTGTTCACAGATACGCAGTATTTT
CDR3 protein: CSVELFTDTQYF

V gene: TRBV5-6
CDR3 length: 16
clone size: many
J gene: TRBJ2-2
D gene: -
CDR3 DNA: TGTGCCAGCGTCAGCTCCCGGACAGTCAACACCGGGGAGCTGTTTTTT
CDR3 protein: CASVSSRTVNTGELFF

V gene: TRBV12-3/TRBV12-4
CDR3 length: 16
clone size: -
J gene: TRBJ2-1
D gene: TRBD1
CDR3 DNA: TGTGCCAGCAGTAGGCGGACAGGGGCTCCCTACAATGAGCAGTTCTTC
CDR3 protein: CASSRRTGAPYNEQFF

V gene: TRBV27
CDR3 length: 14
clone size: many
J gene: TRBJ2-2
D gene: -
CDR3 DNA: TGTGCCAGCAGTGGGCTTCGGAACACCGGGGAGCTGTTTTTT
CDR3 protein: CASSGLRNTGELFF

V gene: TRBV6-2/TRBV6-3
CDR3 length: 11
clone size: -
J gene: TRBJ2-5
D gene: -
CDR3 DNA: TGTGCCAGCAGGGAACTGGAGACCCAGTACTTC
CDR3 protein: CASRELETQYF

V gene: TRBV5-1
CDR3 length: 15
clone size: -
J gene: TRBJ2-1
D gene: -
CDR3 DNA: TGCGCCAGCAGCCCCGGGTGGGCGGTAATCAATGAGCAGTTCTTC
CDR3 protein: CASSPGWAVINEQFF

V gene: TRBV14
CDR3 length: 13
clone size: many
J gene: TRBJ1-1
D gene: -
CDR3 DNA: TGTGCCAGCAGCGGACGACCTTTGGCTGAAGCTTTCTTT
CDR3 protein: CASSGRPLAEAFF

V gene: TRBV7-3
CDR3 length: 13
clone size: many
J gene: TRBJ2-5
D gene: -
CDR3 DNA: TGTGCCAGCAGTTTAAACAGGCAAGAGACCCAGTACTTC
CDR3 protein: CASSLNRQETQYF

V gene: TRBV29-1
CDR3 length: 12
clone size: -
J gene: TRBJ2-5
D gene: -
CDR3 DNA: TGCAGCGTTGAAGAACGGGAAGAGACCCAGTACTTC
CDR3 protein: CSVEEREETQYF

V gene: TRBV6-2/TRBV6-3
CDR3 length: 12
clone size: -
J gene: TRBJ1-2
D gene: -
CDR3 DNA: TGTGCCAGCACGGCAGGCCCTCGCGGCTACACCTTC
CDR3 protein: CASTAGPRGYTF

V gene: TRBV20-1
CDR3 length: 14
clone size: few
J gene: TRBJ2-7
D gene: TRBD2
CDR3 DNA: TGCAGTGCTAAAGCGGGAGTGGCCACATACGAGCAGTACTTC
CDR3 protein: CSAKAGVATYEQYF

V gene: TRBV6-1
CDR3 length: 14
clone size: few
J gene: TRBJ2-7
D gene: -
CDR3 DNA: TGTGCCAGCAACCCTGGGGACTGGCAATACGAGCAGTACTTC
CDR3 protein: CASNPGDWQYEQYF

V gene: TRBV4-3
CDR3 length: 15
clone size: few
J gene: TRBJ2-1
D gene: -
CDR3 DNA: TGCGCCAGCAGCCAAGGTAAAGGGGTGTACAATGAGCAGTTCTTC
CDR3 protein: CASSQGKGVYNEQFF

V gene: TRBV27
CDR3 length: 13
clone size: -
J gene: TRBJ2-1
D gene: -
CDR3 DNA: TGTGCCAGCTCCCGGGCCCACTACAATGAGCAGTTCTTC
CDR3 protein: CASSRAHYNEQFF

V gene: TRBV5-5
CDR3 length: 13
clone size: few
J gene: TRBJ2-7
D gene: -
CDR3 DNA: TGTGCCAGCAGCGGCACGGGTTTCTACGAGCAGTACTTC
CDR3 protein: CASSGTGFYEQYF

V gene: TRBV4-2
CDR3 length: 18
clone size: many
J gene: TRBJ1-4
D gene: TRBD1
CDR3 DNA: TGTGCCAGCAGCCACGTCCCGGGACAGGGATCAACTAATGAAAAACTGTTTTTT
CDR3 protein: CASSHVPGQGSTNEKLFF

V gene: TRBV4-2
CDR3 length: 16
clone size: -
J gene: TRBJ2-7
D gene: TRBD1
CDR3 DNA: TGTGCCAGCAGCCAGACGGGGACAGTGGACTCCTACGAGCAGTACTTC
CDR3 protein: CASSQTGTVDSYEQYF

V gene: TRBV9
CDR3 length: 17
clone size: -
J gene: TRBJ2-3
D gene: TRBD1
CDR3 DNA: TGTGCCAGCAGCGTGCCCCGGACAGGGGCAGTTGCAGATACGCAGTATTTT
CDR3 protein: CASSVPRTGAVADTQYF

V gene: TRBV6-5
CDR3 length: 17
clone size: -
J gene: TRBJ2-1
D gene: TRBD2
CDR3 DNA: TGTGCCAGCAGTTACTCGGTTGGGAGGGCTTCTTTGAATGGGCAGTTCTTC
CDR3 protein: CASSYSVGRASLNGQFF

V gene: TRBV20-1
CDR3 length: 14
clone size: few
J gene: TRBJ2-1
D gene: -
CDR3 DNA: TGCAGTGCTCCGTCCAGCGGAGTTTACAATGAGCAGTTCTTC
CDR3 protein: CSAPSSGVYNEQFF

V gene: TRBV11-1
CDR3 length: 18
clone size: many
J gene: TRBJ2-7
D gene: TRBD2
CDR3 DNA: TGTGCCAGCAGCTTACCCCCCCGACTAGCGGGAGTCGCTGGAGAGCAGTACTTC
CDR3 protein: CASSLPPRLAGVAGEQYF

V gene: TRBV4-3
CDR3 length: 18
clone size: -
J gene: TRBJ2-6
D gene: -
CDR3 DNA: TGCGCCAGCAGCCAACTAACAGCCGTTTCCTCTGGGGCCAACGTCCTGACTTTC
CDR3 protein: CASSQLTAVSSGANVLTF

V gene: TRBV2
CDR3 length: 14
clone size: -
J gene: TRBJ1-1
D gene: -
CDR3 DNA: TGTGCCAGCGGGGGGTCAACAGGGAACACTGAAGCTTTCTTT
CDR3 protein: CASGGSTGNTEAFF

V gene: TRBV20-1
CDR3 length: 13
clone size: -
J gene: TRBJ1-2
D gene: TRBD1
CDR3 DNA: TGCAGTGCTGCCCGACAGGGGGCTCTTGGCTACACCTTC
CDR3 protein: CSAARQGALGYTF

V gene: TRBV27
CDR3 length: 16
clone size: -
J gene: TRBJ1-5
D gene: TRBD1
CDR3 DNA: TGTGCCAGCAGTACACATTCCGGACAGGGAAGTCAGCCCCAGCATTTT
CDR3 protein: CASSTHSGQGSQPQHF